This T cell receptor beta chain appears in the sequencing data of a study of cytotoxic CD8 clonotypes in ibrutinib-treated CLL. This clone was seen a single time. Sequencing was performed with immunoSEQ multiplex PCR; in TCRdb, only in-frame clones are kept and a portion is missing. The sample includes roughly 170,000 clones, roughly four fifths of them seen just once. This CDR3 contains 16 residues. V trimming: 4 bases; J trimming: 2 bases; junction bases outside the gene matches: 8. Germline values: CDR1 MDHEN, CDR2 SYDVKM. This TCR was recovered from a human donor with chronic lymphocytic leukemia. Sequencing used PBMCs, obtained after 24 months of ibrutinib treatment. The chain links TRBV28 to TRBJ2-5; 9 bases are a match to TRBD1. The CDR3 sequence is CASSSPTGGAQETQYF. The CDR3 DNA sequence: TGTGCCAGCAGTTCCCCGACAGGGGGTGCACAAGAGACCCAGTACTTC. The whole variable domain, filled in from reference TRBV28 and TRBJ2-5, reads DVKVTQSSRYLVKRTGEKVFLECVQDMDHENMFWYRQDPGLGLRLIYFSYDVKMKEKGDIPEGYSVSREKKERFSLILESASTNQTSMYLCASSSPTGGAQETQYFGPGTRLLVL.